A single sample is the source of the 7 T cell receptor beta chains below, sequenced in a study of shared clonotypes between healthy human individuals. Sequencing was performed with immunoSEQ multiplex PCR; in TCRdb, only in-frame clones are kept and a portion is missing. The sample records 730,000 or so clones, approximately 75% being singletons. Source material: memory CD4+ T cells sorted from blood. Noted subset: CD45RA-negative fraction. These receptors originate from a woman aged 25 to 39 in good health.

Remarks on this clone: In the same sample, other DNA sequences code for this CDR3. The chain joins TRBV5-4 to TRBJ1-4; a weak D match, TRBD1 (5 bases). The V gene's germline CDR1 is SGHNT and CDR2 YYREEE (reference sequence). CDR3 length: 14 residues. The germline V and J ends were trimmed by 0 bases and 7 bases, with 10 bases remaining between them. CDR3 in DNA: TGTGCCAGCAGCTTGGGGGGGGTCGGTGAAAAACTGTTTTTT. Protein product: CASSLGGVGEKLFF.

The chain is built from TRBV11-2 and TRBJ2-5; D is unclear. Trimming took 5 bases from V and 1 from J, leaving 2 bases between them. Germline V gene sequence: CDR1 SGHAT, CDR2 FQNNGV. The length of the CDR3 is 11 residues. CDR3 DNA sequence: TGTGCCAGCAGCGCCCAAGAGACCCAGTACTTC. Its translation is CASSAQETQYF.

The rearrangement uses TRBV5-1 and TRBJ2-1, with a tentative D call TRBD2 (6 bases). The V end was cut by 3 bases, the J end by 0 bases, with 13 bases between. The CDR3 extends over 16 amino acids. The germline CDR1 and CDR2 sequences are SGHRS and YFSETQ. The CDR3 loop reads CASSSAAGSSYNEQFF. The DNA of the CDR3 is TGCGCCAGCAGCTCCGCGGCGGGGAGCTCCTACAATGAGCAGTTCTTC.

The genes are TRBV11-2 and TRBJ1-4; perhaps TRBD1 as D (6 bases). CDR3 length equals 14 residues. V was trimmed by 6 bases and J by 10 bases, leaving 18 bases between them. Germline V gene data show CDR1 as SGHAT and CDR2 as FQNNGV. The CDR3: CASSLNVDSGKLFF. CDR3 coding DNA: TGTGCCAGCAGTCTTAACGTGGACAGCGGAAAACTGTTTTTT.

V is TRBV19 and J is TRBJ2-1; 7 nucleotides agree with TRBD1. V was pared by 3 bases and J by 3 bases, with 5 bases of the junction left unmatched. Germline CDR1 LNHDA, CDR2 SQIVND (reference sequence). CDR3 length equals 15 residues. The CDR3 protein is CASSMDRSLYNEQFF. The CDR3, as DNA: TGTGCCAGTAGTATGGACAGGTCCCTCTACAATGAGCAGTTCTTC.

In DNA, the CDR3 is TGTGCCAGCAGCAGATCCTACGAGCAGTACTTC. This gives the protein CASSRSYEQYF. This sequence joins TRBV28 and TRBJ2-5; D unclear. The better agreement between TRBJ2-7 and the DNA end casts doubt on the J call. The CDR3 extends over 11 amino acids. CDR1 and CDR2 (germline): MDHEN, SYDVKM.

V gene TRBV19 combines with J gene TRBJ2-5, with a tentative D call TRBD2 (6 bases). CDR1 is LNHDA, CDR2 SQIVND, per germline (reference sequence). V was cut by 5 bases and J by 4 bases, with 23 bases left in between. CDR3 length: 17 amino acids. The CDR3 sequence: CASSERGRRGGGETQYF. CDR3 bases: TGTGCCAGTAGTGAAAGGGGCCGGCGGGGTGGGGGAGAGACCCAGTACTTC.